This record looks at one T cell receptor (beta chain) sequence and its context. The antigen remains unidentified. This CDR3 is built from 14 residues. V was shortened by 1 base and J by 9 bases, with 14 bases between the two germline ends. The germline V gene encodes CDR1 SGHTA and CDR2 FQGNSA. This sample was included in a study of shared clonotypes between healthy human individuals. Study findings and constraints: Few donors restricted represented genetic and exposure-history diversity.

Deep-level assay runs were performed. Authors' processing steps: ImmunoSEQ only sent back junction sequences with no quality scores, so filtering was done differently. Using immunoSEQ multiplex PCR, the repertoire was profiled, and TCRdb retains in-frame clones only, with some absent. V and J calls plus clone size are reproduced from that table; the DNA served to infer D and trimming. The sample lists fewer than 3 million clones; roughly 90% were seen once. The material sequenced was naive CD4+ T cells from PBMCs. Subset defined: CD45RA+ positively selected. This rearrangement joins TRBV7-2 to TRBJ2-3, with D possibly being TRBD1 or TRBD2 (6 bases each). The clonotype comes from a man between 18 and 29 years old in good health. Some clones in this sample may be carry-over from other donors' samples. The CDR3 sequence is CASSLGRGARTQYF. The CDR3 region has the DNA TGTGCCAGCAGCTTAGGAAGGGGGGCGCGGACGCAGTATTTT.